This is a list of T cell receptor beta chains from one sample in a study of blood T cell repertoires in COVID-19. The table came from immunoSEQ multiplex PCR; TCRdb's copy has only in-frame clones and leaves some out. Among roughly 200,000 clones listed, more than 80% were seen once. The sequencing sample was made of PBMCs or T cells enriched from blood (not recorded which). All receptors derive from a middle-aged man who had recovered from COVID-19. Both conserved end residues are part of each CDR3. D genes are given only for firm matches. The size field is filled for only some rows; it gives once, few, many or a size class.

>.|TRBJ1-5|TRBV9|.
CASNPSGVGGQPQHF
TGTGCCAGCAACCCCTCGGGGGTCGGGGGTCAGCCCCAGCATTTT
>TRBD1|TRBJ1-2|TRBV5-1|few
CASSGQVGNYGYTF
TGCGCCAGCAGCGGACAGGTGGGGAACTATGGCTACACCTTC
>.|TRBJ1-4|TRBV5-1|.
CASSLSPGPEKLFF
TGCGCCAGCAGCTTGAGTCCGGGTCCGGAAAAACTGTTTTTT
>.|TRBJ1-1|TRBV7-6|once
CASSLGAGASNTEAFF
TGTGCCAGCAGCTTAGGGGCTGGGGCATCGAACACTGAAGCTTTCTTT
>TRBD1|TRBJ2-1|TRBV27|.
CASSPLDRGRRNEQFF
TGTGCCAGCAGTCCCCTCGACAGGGGGCGCCGGAATGAGCAGTTCTTC
>TRBD1|TRBJ1-1|TRBV6-2/TRBV6-3|.
CASSPTGSEAFF
TGTGCCAGCAGTCCGACAGGGAGTGAAGCTTTCTTT
>.|TRBJ2-7|TRBV4-1|.
CASSQRTAYEQYF
TGCGCCAGCAGCCAGAGGACAGCATACGAGCAGTACTTC
>TRBD2|TRBJ2-5|TRBV6-5|.
CATGLAGGKETQYF
TGTGCCACCGGACTAGCGGGGGGGAAAGAGACCCAGTACTTC
>.|TRBJ2-5|TRBV7-2|once
CASSLGRSQETQYF
TGTGCCAGCAGCTTGGGGAGATCCCAAGAGACCCAGTACTTC
>TRBD1|TRBJ2-2|TRBV24-1|once
CATSDPKGASGELFF
TGTGCCACCAGTGACCCAAAGGGGGCTTCCGGGGAGCTGTTTTTT
>TRBD1|TRBJ1-2|TRBV7-9|.
CASSTHDPDRGKNYGYTF
TGTGCCAGCAGCACCCACGACCCCGACAGGGGCAAGAACTATGGCTACACCTTC
>.|TRBJ1-3|TRBV6-4|.
CASTGKASGNTIYF
TGTGCCAGCACGGGGAAAGCCTCTGGAAACACCATATATTTT
>.|TRBJ2-1|TRBV20-1|once
CSARGHNEQFF
TGCAGTGCTAGGGGGCACAATGAGCAGTTCTTC
>.|TRBJ1-1|TRBV29-1|.
CSAGGLNTEAFF
TGCAGCGCCGGGGGGTTGAACACTGAAGCTTTCTTT
>TRBD1|TRBJ1-1|TRBV2|.
CASDRDMNTEAFF
TGTGCCAGCGACAGGGATATGAACACTGAAGCTTTCTTT
>.|TRBJ2-1|TRBV4-2|.
CASSPTATASYNEQFF
TGTGCCAGCAGCCCAACCGCAACTGCTTCCTACAATGAGCAGTTCTTC
>.|TRBJ1-1|TRBV30|once
CAWRVGGRGAFF
TGTGCCTGGAGGGTCGGGGGGCGTGGGGCTTTCTTT
>TRBD1|TRBJ1-5|TRBV7-9|.
CASSRGLGNQPQHF
TGTGCCAGCTCCAGGGGGCTAGGGAATCAGCCCCAGCATTTT
>TRBD1|TRBJ2-5|TRBV5-1|few
CASTFYTGGAAETQYF
TGCGCCAGCACTTTCTATACAGGGGGCGCGGCTGAGACCCAGTACTTC
>.|TRBJ1-4|TRBV5-1|once
CASSYGGSTNEKLFF
TGCGCCAGCAGTTATGGAGGCTCAACTAATGAAAAACTGTTTTTT
>.|TRBJ2-1|TRBV5-1|.
CASSFNRALNNEQFF
TGCGCCAGCAGCTTTAACAGGGCCCTAAACAATGAGCAGTTCTTC
>.|TRBJ2-7|TRBV7-9|.
CASSFLVYEQYF
TGTGCCAGCAGCTTCTTAGTCTACGAGCAGTACTTC
>.|TRBJ2-1|TRBV11-2|.
CASSSYSANEQFF
TGTGCCAGCAGCTCCTATTCTGCCAATGAGCAGTTCTTC
>TRBD1|TRBJ1-6|TRBV6-5|.
CASSAGQDNSPLHF
TGTGCCAGCAGCGCGGGACAGGATAATTCACCCCTCCACTTT
>TRBD2|TRBJ2-3|TRBV6-4|many
CASSGGDSGGSTDTQYF
TGTGCCAGCAGTGGCGGCGATAGCGGGGGTAGCACAGATACGCAGTATTTT
>.|TRBJ1-1|TRBV2|.
CASEEDRATEAFF
TGTGCCAGCGAAGAGGACAGAGCCACTGAAGCTTTCTTT
>TRBD2|TRBJ2-1|TRBV5-1|.
CASSLSGSSYNEQFF
TGCGCCAGCAGCTTAAGCGGGAGCTCCTACAATGAGCAGTTCTTC
>.|TRBJ2-6|TRBV18|once
CASSPPGPGANVLTF
TGTGCCAGCTCACCACCGGGGCCTGGGGCCAACGTCCTGACTTTC
>TRBD1|TRBJ1-1|TRBV3-1/TRBV3-2|.
CASSKETGARYTEAFF
TGTGCCAGCAGCAAGGAGACAGGGGCGAGGTACACTGAAGCTTTCTTT
>TRBD2|TRBJ2-1|TRBV5-1|.
CASSLAFGLGGNEQFF
TGCGCCAGCAGCTTGGCTTTCGGACTGGGGGGGAATGAGCAGTTCTTC
>TRBD1|TRBJ1-2|TRBV19|few
CASSIEGASDGYTF
TGTGCCAGTAGTATTGAGGGGGCGAGTGATGGCTACACCTTC
>TRBD1|TRBJ1-1|TRBV6-4|few
CASSDKVPGQGRTEAFF
TGTGCCAGCAGTGACAAGGTCCCGGGACAGGGAAGGACTGAAGCTTTCTTT
>TRBD1|TRBJ1-6|TRBV5-1|.
CASRGQEDSPLHF
TGCGCCAGCAGGGGACAGGAGGACTCACCCCTCCACTTT
>TRBD2|TRBJ2-3|TRBV9|.
CASSVDRLAGFGDTQYF
TGTGCCAGCAGCGTAGATAGACTAGCGGGGTTCGGAGATACGCAGTATTTT
>TRBD1|TRBJ1-3|TRBV5-5|few
CASSTSTGAGNTIYF
TGTGCCAGCAGCACCTCGACAGGGGCCGGAAACACCATATATTTT
>TRBD1|TRBJ1-2|TRBV19|.
CASRIAGTGIIYGYTF
TGTGCCAGTAGAATAGCCGGGACAGGGATCATCTATGGCTACACCTTC
>TRBD1|TRBJ2-3|TRBV6-5|once
CASSTGGDTQYF
TGTGCCAGCAGTACAGGGGGAGATACGCAGTATTTT
>.|TRBJ1-1|TRBV7-2|.
CASSLVRGNTEAFF
TGTGCCAGCAGCTTAGTTCGGGGGAACACTGAAGCTTTCTTT
>.|TRBJ2-1|TRBV19|few
CASSIILAVESNEQFF
TGTGCCAGTAGTATTATCCTCGCGGTGGAGTCCAATGAGCAGTTCTTC
>TRBD1|TRBJ1-6|TRBV7-9|.
CASSEQGVRSPLHF
TGTGCCAGCAGCGAACAGGGGGTTCGGTCACCCCTCCACTTT
>.|TRBJ2-7|TRBV7-9|few
CASSARTSYEQYF
TGTGCCAGCAGCGCCCGAACTAGCTACGAGCAGTACTTC